One sample yielded the 5 T cell receptor beta chains listed below, sequenced in a study of prognosis after radiotherapy for stage I lung cancer. Multiplex PCR in two rounds served to amplify TCR beta CDR3 from genomic DNA. With primers specific to each TRBV and TRBJ gene, the first-round PCR was performed. Via MiXCR, TCRdb re-called the multiplex PCR reads, giving one row per CDR3 protein. The sample lists around 18,000 distinct CDR3 sequences, roughly 28% seen once, with roughly a third in the top ten. This specimen consisted of PBMCs, obtained before or after stereotactic body radiation therapy (not recorded which). The receptors here all came from a donor aged 50 or older with non-small cell lung cancer.

Points on this clonotype: One junction end does not reproduce the germline sequence, and a read error may be involved. The V gene is TRBV12-3 or TRBV12-4, the J gene TRBJ2-1; 10 bases are shared with TRBD2. The CDR3 contains 16 residues. The CDR3, as DNA: TGTGCTAGCAGTTGTTCTAGCGGGAGTGGGGACAATGAGCAGTTCTTC. Its translation is CASSCSSGSGDNEQFF.

This clonotype was observed at least ten times. The gene calls are TRBV3-1 and TRBJ2-7; TRBD2 matches at 10 bases. With V trimmed by 2 bases and J by 3 bases, 7 bases remained unmatched. This CDR3 comprises 16 residues. Germline V gives CDR1 LGHDT, CDR2 YNNKEL (reference sequence). CDR3 nucleotides: TGTGCCAGCAGCCAAAGTAGCGGGAGGAATTACTACGAGCAGTACTTC. It is translated as CASSQSSGRNYYEQYF.

Turning to this clonotype: Germline and junction disagree at one end, which may indicate a read error. The V call is TRBV24-1, the J call TRBJ2-1; a weak D match, TRBD2 (5 bases). The CDR3 is 15 residues long. The germline V gene has CDR1 KGHDR and CDR2 SFDVKD. The CDR3 bases are TGTGCCACCAGTGTGAAAGGGAGCTCCTACAATGGGCAGTTCTTC. It is translated as CATSVKGSSYNGQFF.

This clonotype was found once. Sequence at one end of the junction differs from germline and may be a read error. The chain uses TRBV19 and TRBJ2-3; TRBD1 is a possible D gene (6 bases). Germline V CDR1 and CDR2: LNHDA, SQIVND (reference sequence). The CDR3 is 16 amino acids. In DNA form, the CDR3 reads TGCGCCAGTAGCCCCCGGGACAAGGGTCGCACAGATACGCAGTATTTT. It codes for CASSPRDKGRTDTQYF.

Of note for this clonotype: The junction departs from the called germline gene at one end, perhaps through a read error. The genes are TRBV30 and TRBJ1-2, with 10 bases matching TRBD1. Germline V CDR1 and CDR2: GTSNPN, SVGIG (reference sequence). This CDR3 is 14 amino acids long. CDR3 sequence reads: CARNPDRGNYGYAF. In nucleotides, the CDR3 is TGTGCCAGGAATCCGGACAGGGGGAACTATGGCTACGCCTTC.